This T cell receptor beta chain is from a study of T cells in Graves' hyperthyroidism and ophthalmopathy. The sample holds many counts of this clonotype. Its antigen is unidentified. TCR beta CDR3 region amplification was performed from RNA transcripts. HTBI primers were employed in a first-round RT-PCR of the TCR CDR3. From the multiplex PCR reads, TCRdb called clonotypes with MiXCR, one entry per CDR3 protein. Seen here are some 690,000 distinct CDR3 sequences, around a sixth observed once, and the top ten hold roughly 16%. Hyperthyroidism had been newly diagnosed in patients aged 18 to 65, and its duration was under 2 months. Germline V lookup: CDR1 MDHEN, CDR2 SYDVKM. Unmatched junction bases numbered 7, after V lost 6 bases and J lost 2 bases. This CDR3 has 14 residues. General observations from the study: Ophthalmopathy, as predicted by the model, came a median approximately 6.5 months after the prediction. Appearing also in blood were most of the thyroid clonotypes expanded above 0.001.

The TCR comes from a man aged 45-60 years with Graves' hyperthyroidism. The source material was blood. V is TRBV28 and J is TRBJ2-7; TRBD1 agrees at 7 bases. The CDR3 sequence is CASSPGTETYEQYF. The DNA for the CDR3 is TGTGCCAGCAGCCCCGGGACAGAGACCTACGAGCAGTACTTC.